One and the same sample provided the 24 T cell receptor beta chains below, sequenced in a study of blood T cell repertoires in COVID-19. Assay used: immunoSEQ multiplex PCR; TCRdb lists only in-frame clones, some missing. Altogether approximately 400,000 clones are present, around nine tenths being singletons, with the ten largest covering more than 0.95%. The specimen was PBMCs or T cells enriched from blood (not recorded which). The receptors derive from a woman under 30 who had recovered from COVID-19.

This clone appeared a few times. The J gene is TRBJ2-1, the V gene TRBV6-1; no firm D call. V lost 1 base, J lost 10 bases, and 14 bases lay in between. Germline V gene data show CDR1 as MNHNS and CDR2 as SASEGT. The CDR3 loop spans 14 amino acids. Here the CDR3 DNA reads TGTGCCAGCAGTGAAGGGCTTTTAGCTAACGAGCAGTTCTTC. It translates to CASSEGLLANEQFF.

This chain joins TRBV18 and TRBJ2-7; maybe TRBD2 (7 bases). CDR3 length: 15 residues. The germline gives CDR1 KGHSH, CDR2 LQKENI. Trimming stripped 0 bases from V and 2 bases from J, with 11 bases between. The CDR3 reads CASSPPAGATYEQYF. For the CDR3, the DNA is TGTGCCAGCTCACCACCTGCGGGGGCGACCTACGAGCAGTACTTC.

The chain links TRBV3-1 (or the pseudogene TRBV3-2) to TRBJ2-3; 8 bases line up with TRBD2. V lost 5 bases and J lost 2; bases outside the gene matches: 6. This CDR3 has 15 residues. CDR1 is LGHDT, CDR2 YNNKEL, per germline (reference sequence). CDR3 region: CASSGPGGDTDTQYF. CDR3 coding DNA: TGTGCCAGCAGCGGGCCGGGGGGGGACACAGATACGCAGTATTTT.

This clone was detected once. The chain couples TRBV4-3 to TRBJ1-2; perhaps TRBD1 as D (6 bases). In germline, CDR1 is LGHNA, CDR2 YSLEER. CDR3 length: 16 residues. Trimming cost V 4 bases and J 6 bases, with 21 bases left between them. The CDR3: CASSPIGSAGADGYTF. CDR3 nucleotides: TGCGCCAGCAGCCCCATCGGGTCAGCAGGGGCAGATGGCTACACCTTC.

The V call is TRBV29-1, the J call TRBJ1-1; D not resolved. This CDR3 is 10 amino acids long. The V end lost 4 bases, the J end lost 4 bases, and 4 bases lay between the germline ends. Looked up from germline, CDR1 is SQVTM and CDR2 is ANQGSEA. In DNA form, the CDR3 reads TGCAGCGTTGTTCGCACTGAAGCTTTCTTT. Its protein is CSVVRTEAFF.

CDR3 sequence reads: CASSRTEGGYNEQFF. The CDR3 DNA is TGCGCCAGCAGCCGCACGGAGGGGGGGTACAATGAGCAGTTCTTC. This rearrangement joins TRBV4-1 to TRBJ2-1; a weak D match, TRBD2 (7 bases). The germline gives CDR1 MGHRA, CDR2 YSYEKL. V lost 4 bases to trimming and J lost 4 bases, with 14 bases between them. This CDR3 is built from 15 residues.

The chain joins TRBV7-9 to TRBJ2-7, with D perhaps matching TRBD2 (6 bases). The germline CDR1 and CDR2 sequences are SEHNR and FQNEAQ (reference sequence). The V end was cut by 1 base, the J end by 4 bases, with 11 bases between. CDR3 size: 14 residues. CDR3 DNA: TGTGCCAGCAGCTTAGAGGGCGCGGGGTACGAGCAGTACTTC. It encodes CASSLEGAGYEQYF.

The chain uses TRBV11-1 and TRBJ1-2, with unresolved D. Deletions cut 3 bases from V and 7 bases from J, with 9 bases between. This CDR3 region has 12 residues. The germline V gene encodes CDR1 SGHAT and CDR2 FQDESV (reference sequence). The CDR3: CASSFRGTGYTF. CDR3 DNA: TGTGCCAGCAGCTTCCGGGGAACTGGCTACACCTTC.

The chain links TRBV23-1 to TRBJ2-7; 9 nucleotides align to TRBD1. TRBV23-1 is marked as an open reading frame, function uncertain. The trim removed 2 bases at V and 4 bases at J, leaving 21 bases unmatched. The CDR3 spans 20 residues. The CDR3 bases are TGCGCCAGCAGTCAACGCGCTACAGTAAAACAGGGGGCCGATTCATACGAGCAGTACTTC. Protein product: CASSQRATVKQGADSYEQYF.

DNA for the CDR3: TGTGCCAGCCGGGGGGTCCCCGGGGGAACTAATGAAAAACTGTTTTTT. Translation: CASRGVPGGTNEKLFF. J is TRBJ1-4 and V is TRBV2; maybe TRBD1 (5 bases). The V gene lost 8 bases and the J gene lost 1 base, with 17 bases spanning the gap. Germline-derived CDR1 and CDR2 are SNHLY and FYNNEI. The CDR3 extends over 16 amino acids.

The chain carries TRBV5-1 and TRBJ2-3; TRBD1 is a possible D gene (5 bases). The germline V gene encodes CDR1 SGHRS and CDR2 YFSETQ. Trimming removed 0 bases from V and 2 bases from J, with 7 bases in between. The CDR3 has 14 amino acids. The CDR3 DNA sequence: TGCGCCAGCAGCTTGGGACAGTTCACAGATACGCAGTATTTT. Protein: CASSLGQFTDTQYF. The whole variable domain, filled in from reference TRBV5-1 and TRBJ2-3, reads KAGVTQTPRYLIKTRGQQVTLSCSPISGHRSVSWYQQTPGQGLQFLFEYFSETQRNKGNFPGRFSGRQFSNSRSEMNVSTLELGDSALYLCASSLGQFTDTQYFGPGTRLTVL.

The rearrangement uses TRBV7-9 and TRBJ2-7; maybe TRBD2 (7 bases). The CDR3 runs 14 residues. Trimming pared 4 bases from V and 6 bases from J, leaving 16 bases between. Looked up from germline, CDR1 is SEHNR and CDR2 is FQNEAQ (reference sequence). The CDR3 DNA reads TGTGCCAGCAGCTGGGAGGGGGGCGGCTTCGAGCAGTACTTC. Translating it yields CASSWEGGGFEQYF. The full variable domain, its missing parts supplied by reference TRBV7-9 and TRBJ2-7, is DTGVSQNPRHKITKRGQNVTFRCDPISEHNRLYWYRQTLGQGPEFLTYFQNEAQLEKSRLLSDRFSAERPKGSFSTLEIQRTEQGDSAMYLCASSWEGGGFEQYFGPGTRLTVT.

The chain links TRBV3-1 (or the pseudogene TRBV3-2) to TRBJ1-2, with 7 positions matching TRBD1. The germline gives CDR1 LGHDT, CDR2 YNNKEL (reference sequence). This CDR3 spans 14 amino acids. The V segment lost 3 bases and the J segment 4 bases; nucleotides outside the gene matches: 5. The CDR3 DNA reads as TGTGCCAGCAGCCAGTGGACAGGCCGCTATGGCTACACCTTC. This sequence encodes CASSQWTGRYGYTF.

V usage is TRBV5-1 and J usage is TRBJ1-2, with 8 bases identical to TRBD1. Per the germline V gene, CDR1 is SGHRS and CDR2 is YFSETQ. Germline trimming cut 4 bases from V and 1 base from J; bases unmatched to any gene: 9. This CDR3 spans 16 amino acids. Here the CDR3 reads CASSSVTGQGNYGYTF. The CDR3 DNA follows: TGCGCCAGCAGCAGCGTTACTGGACAGGGTAACTATGGCTACACCTTC.

This chain links TRBV7-2 with TRBJ2-2; 9 bases are a match to TRBD1. The length of the CDR3 is 18 residues. V was pared by 0 bases and J by 1 base, with 6 bases of the junction left unmatched. Germline lookup yields CDR1 SGHTA and CDR2 FQGNSA. The CDR3 here is CASSLASADRGNTGELFF. For the CDR3, the DNA is TGTGCCAGCAGCTTAGCGTCTGCGGACAGGGGGAACACCGGGGAGCTGTTTTTT. Full variable domain (rest looked up from reference TRBV7-2 and TRBJ2-2): GAGVSQSPSNKVTEKGKDVELRCDPISGHTALYWYRQSLGQGLEFLIYFQGNSAPDKSGLPSDRFSAERTGGSVSTLTIQRTQQEDSAVYLCASSLASADRGNTGELFFGEGSRLTVL.

Worth noting for this clone: A read error may produce the germline difference seen at one junction end. The genes are TRBV30 and TRBJ1-6, with 8 bases aligning to TRBD1. The CDR3 totals 14 residues. CDR1 and CDR2 (germline): GTSNPN, SVGIG (reference sequence). The CDR3 sequence is CAWCVWGQDSPLHF. The CDR3, as DNA: TGTGCCTGGTGTGTGTGGGGACAGGATTCACCCCTCCACTTT.

V is TRBV6-1 and J is TRBJ2-7, with 11 bases identical to TRBD2. This CDR3 is built from 15 residues. Germline trimming cut 2 bases from V and 3 bases from J; bases unmatched to any gene: 3. Per the germline V gene, CDR1 is MNHNS and CDR2 is SASEGT. The DNA of the CDR3 is TGTGCCAGCAGTGAAAACCTAGCGGGGGGCTACGAGCAGTACTTC. This gives the protein CASSENLAGGYEQYF.

The sample holds one count of this clone. The chain links TRBV7-8 to TRBJ2-7; no reliable D call. CDR1 and CDR2 (germline): SGHVS, FQNEAQ. Trimming stripped 5 bases from V and 3 bases from J, with 20 bases between. The CDR3 spans 16 residues. The CDR3 is CASSLPSNNRLYEQYF. CDR3 in DNA: TGTGCCAGCAGCCTCCCCAGTAACAACCGTCTCTACGAGCAGTACTTC.

The rearrangement uses TRBV11-1 and TRBJ2-7; D not resolved. Germline V CDR1 and CDR2: SGHAT, FQDESV (reference sequence). Trimming took 10 bases from V and 2 from J, leaving 15 bases between them. This CDR3 spans 13 amino acids. As DNA, the CDR3 is TGTGCCATCTCCTACGGGTCAACCTACGAGCAGTACTTC. Its translation: CAISYGSTYEQYF.

This clone was seen just once. For the CDR3, the DNA is TGTGCCAGCTCACCAATGCGGGGGGCGAACACCGGGGAGCTGTTTTTT. This sequence encodes CASSPMRGANTGELFF. V and J are TRBV18 and TRBJ2-2, with TRBD2 matching over 8 bases. Losses at the gene ends were 2 bases for V and 0 bases for J; bases not matched to a gene: 2. This CDR3 is 16 amino acids long. Germline V gene sequence: CDR1 KGHSH, CDR2 LQKENI.

CDR3 coding DNA: TGTGCCACCTGCAGGGGGAGTAACTACGAGCAGTACTTC. Its protein is CATCRGSNYEQYF. The chain uses TRBV6-5 and TRBJ2-7; the match to TRBD1 covers 7 bases. Germline trimming cut 10 bases from V and 3 bases from J; bases unmatched to any gene: 9. The CDR3 runs 13 residues. The germline gives CDR1 MNHEY, CDR2 SVGAGI.

The rearrangement links TRBV7-9 to TRBJ2-7; weak D call: TRBD2 (5 bases). The CDR3 contains 14 residues. Looked up from germline, CDR1 is SEHNR and CDR2 is FQNEAQ (reference sequence). V was trimmed by 4 bases and J by 4 bases, leaving 14 bases between them. CDR3 DNA sequence: TGTGCCAGCAGCTCTCTAGCTCCAGAATACGAGCAGTACTTC. It is translated as CASSSLAPEYEQYF.

The genes are TRBV30 and TRBJ1-2; D is unresolved. V lost 6 bases, J lost 0 bases, and 8 bases lay in between. The CDR3 is 12 amino acids. Germline lookup yields CDR1 GTSNPN and CDR2 SVGIG (reference sequence). CDR3 DNA: TGTGCCTGTATTCCTGCTAACTATGGCTACACCTTC. Encoded protein: CACIPANYGYTF.

The gene calls are TRBV5-1 and TRBJ1-2, with 8 bases aligning to TRBD1. V lost 1 base, J lost 2 bases, and 10 bases stayed unmatched. This CDR3 is built from 17 residues. Germline CDR1 reads SGHRS; CDR2 reads YFSETQ. CDR3 in DNA: TGCGCCAGCAGCTTGTGGGATCGGACAGGGACAAACTATGGCTACACCTTC. It is translated as CASSLWDRTGTNYGYTF.